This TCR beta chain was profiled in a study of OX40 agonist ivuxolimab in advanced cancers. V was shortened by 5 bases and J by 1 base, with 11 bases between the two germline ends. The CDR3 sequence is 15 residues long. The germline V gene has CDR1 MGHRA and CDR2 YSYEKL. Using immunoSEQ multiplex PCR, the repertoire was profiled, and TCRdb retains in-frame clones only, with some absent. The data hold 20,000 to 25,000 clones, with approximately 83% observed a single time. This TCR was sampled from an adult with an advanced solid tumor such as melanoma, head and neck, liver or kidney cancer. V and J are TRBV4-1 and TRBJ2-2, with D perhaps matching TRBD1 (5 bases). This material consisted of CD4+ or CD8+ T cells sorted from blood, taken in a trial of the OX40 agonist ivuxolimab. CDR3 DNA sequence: TGCGCCAGCAGCACAGCCGGACAGAACACCGGGGAGCTGTTTTTT. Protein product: CASSTAGQNTGELFF.